These 2 T cell receptor beta chains share one sample of origin, sequenced in a study of identical twins. TCRdb passed the 5' RACE reads through MiXCR, listing each CDR3 protein once. The sample shows about 700,000 distinct CDR3 sequences, over 5% of them seen only once. The sequenced sample consisted of naive T cells sorted from blood. The receptors derive from a young man in good health.

This clonotype was found many times. V gene TRBV25-1 combines with J gene TRBJ1-6; D remains ambiguous. V dropped 3 bases and J dropped 7 bases, with 7 bases sitting between them. Germline V lookup: CDR1 MGHDK, CDR2 SYGVNS. The CDR3 totals 13 residues. The CDR3 is CASSDTSNSPLHF. The DNA for the CDR3 is TGTGCCAGCAGTGATACCTCAAATTCACCCCTCCACTTT.

This clonotype showed up many times. The CDR3: CSVEVWEANGYTF. CDR3 DNA: TGCAGCGTTGAAGTGTGGGAAGCCAATGGCTACACCTTC. This chain links TRBV29-1 with TRBJ1-2; the D is unclear. Germline V gene lookup returns CDR1 SQVTM and CDR2 ANQGSEA. Trimming shortened V by 1 base and J by 6 bases, and 12 bases separated the two germline ends. CDR3 length equals 13 residues.